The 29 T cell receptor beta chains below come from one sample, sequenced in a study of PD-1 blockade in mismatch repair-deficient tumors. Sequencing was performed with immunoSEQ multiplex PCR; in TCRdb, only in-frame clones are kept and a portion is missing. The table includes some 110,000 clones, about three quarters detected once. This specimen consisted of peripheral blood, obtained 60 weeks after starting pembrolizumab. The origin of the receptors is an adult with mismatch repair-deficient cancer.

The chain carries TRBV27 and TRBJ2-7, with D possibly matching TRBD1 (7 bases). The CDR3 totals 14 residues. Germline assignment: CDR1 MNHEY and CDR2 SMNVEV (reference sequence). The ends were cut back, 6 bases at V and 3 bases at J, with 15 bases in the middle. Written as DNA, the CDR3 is TGTGCCAGCAGCAAACAGGGGAGGAACTACGAGCAGTACTTC. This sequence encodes CASSKQGRNYEQYF.

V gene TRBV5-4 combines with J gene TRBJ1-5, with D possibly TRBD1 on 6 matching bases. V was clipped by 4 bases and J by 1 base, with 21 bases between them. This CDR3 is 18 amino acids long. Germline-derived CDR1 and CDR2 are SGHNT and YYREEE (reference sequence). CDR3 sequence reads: CASSPQGLQSMSNQPQHF. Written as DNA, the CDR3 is TGTGCCAGCAGCCCCCAGGGGTTACAGTCTATGAGCAATCAGCCCCAGCATTTT.

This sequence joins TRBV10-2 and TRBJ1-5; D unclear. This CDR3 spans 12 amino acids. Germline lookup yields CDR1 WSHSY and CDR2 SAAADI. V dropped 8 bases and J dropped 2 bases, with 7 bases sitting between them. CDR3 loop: CASALGNQPQHF. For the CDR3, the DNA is TGCGCCAGCGCGTTAGGCAATCAGCCCCAGCATTTT.

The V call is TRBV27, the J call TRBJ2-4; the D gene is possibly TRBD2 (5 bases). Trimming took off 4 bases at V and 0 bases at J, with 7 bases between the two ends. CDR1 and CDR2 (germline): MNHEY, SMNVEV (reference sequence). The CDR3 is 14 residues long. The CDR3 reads CASSYGLAKNIQYF. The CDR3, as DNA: TGTGCCAGCAGTTACGGACTAGCCAAAAACATTCAGTACTTC.

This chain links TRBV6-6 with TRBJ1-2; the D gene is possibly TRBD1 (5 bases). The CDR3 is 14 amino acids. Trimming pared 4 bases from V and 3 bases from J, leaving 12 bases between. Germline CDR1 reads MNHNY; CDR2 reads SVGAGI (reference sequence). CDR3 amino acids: CASSLQGPDYGYTF. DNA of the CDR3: TGTGCCAGCAGTTTGCAGGGTCCGGACTATGGCTACACCTTC.

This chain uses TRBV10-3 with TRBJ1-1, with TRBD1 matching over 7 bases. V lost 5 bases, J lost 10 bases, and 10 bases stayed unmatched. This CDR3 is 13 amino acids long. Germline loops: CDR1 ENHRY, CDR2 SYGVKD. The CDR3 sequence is CAISPDRPRGAFF. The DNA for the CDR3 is TGTGCCATCAGTCCGGACAGGCCTCGTGGAGCTTTCTTT.

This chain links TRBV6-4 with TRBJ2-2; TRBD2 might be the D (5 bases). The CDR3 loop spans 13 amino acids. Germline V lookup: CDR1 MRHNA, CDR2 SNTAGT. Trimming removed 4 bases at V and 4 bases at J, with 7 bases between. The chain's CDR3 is CASSGESTGELFF. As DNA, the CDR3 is TGTGCCAGCAGTGGGGAGTCCACCGGGGAGCTGTTTTTT.

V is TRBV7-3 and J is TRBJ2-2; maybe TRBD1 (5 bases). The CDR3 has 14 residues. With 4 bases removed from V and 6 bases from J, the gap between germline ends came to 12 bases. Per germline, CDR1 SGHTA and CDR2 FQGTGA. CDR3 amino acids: CASSSTQGSGELFF. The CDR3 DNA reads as TGTGCCAGCAGCTCCACCCAGGGATCCGGGGAGCTGTTTTTT.

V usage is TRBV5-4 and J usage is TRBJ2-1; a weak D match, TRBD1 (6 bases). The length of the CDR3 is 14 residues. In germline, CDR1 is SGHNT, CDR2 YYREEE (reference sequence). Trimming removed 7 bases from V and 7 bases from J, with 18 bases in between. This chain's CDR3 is CASSPGRTGNEQFF. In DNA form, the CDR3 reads TGTGCCAGCTCCCCGGGCCGAACAGGGAATGAGCAGTTCTTC.

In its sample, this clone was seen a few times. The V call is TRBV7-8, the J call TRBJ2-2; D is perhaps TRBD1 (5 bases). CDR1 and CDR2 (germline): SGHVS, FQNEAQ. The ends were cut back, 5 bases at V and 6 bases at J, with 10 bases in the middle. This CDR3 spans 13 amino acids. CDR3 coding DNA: TGTGCCAGCAGCCGAGTGGGGCCCGGGGAGCTGTTTTTT. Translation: CASSRVGPGELFF. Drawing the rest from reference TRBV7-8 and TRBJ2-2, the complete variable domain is GAGVSQSPRYKVAKRGQDVALRCDPISGHVSLFWYQQALGQGPEFLTYFQNEAQLDKSGLPSDRFFAERPEGSVSTLKIQRTQQEDSAVYLCASSRVGPGELFFGEGSRLTVL.

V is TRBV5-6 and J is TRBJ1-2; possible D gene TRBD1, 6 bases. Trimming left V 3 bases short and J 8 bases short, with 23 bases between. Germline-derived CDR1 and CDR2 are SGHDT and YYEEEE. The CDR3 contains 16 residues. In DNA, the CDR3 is TGTGCCAGCAGCTCATGGTTTACAGGGTTCTCTTTAGGCTACACCTTC. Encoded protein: CASSSWFTGFSLGYTF.

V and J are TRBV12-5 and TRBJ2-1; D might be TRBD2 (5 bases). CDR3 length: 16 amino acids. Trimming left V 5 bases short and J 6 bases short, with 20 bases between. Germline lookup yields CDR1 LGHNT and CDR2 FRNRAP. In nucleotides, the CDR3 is TGTGCTAGTGGTCTGCGAGAGGGCAGTAGAGGCAATGAGCAGTTCTTC. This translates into CASGLREGSRGNEQFF.

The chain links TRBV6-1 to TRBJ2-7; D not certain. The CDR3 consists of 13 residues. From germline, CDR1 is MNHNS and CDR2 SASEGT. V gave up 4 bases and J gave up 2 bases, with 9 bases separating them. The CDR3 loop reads CASSGSSPYEQYF. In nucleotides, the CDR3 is TGTGCCAGCAGTGGATCCTCGCCCTACGAGCAGTACTTC.

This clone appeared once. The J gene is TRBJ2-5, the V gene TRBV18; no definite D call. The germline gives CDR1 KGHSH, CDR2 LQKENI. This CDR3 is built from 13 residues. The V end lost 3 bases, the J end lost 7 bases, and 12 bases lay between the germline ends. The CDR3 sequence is CASSPTFGGTQYF. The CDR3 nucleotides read TGTGCCAGCTCACCTACTTTCGGTGGGACCCAGTACTTC. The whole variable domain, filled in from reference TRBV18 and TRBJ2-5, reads NAGVMQNPRHLVRRRGQEARLRCSPMKGHSHVYWYRQLPEEGLKFMVYLQKENIIDESGMPKERFSAEFPKEGPSILRIQQVVRGDSAAYFCASSPTFGGTQYFGPGTRLLVL.

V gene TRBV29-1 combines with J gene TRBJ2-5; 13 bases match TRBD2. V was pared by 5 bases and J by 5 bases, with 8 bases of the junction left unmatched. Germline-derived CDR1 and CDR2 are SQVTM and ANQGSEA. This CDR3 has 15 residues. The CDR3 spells CSVQRGLAGMETQYF. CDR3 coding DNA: TGCAGCGTTCAAAGGGGACTAGCGGGGATGGAGACCCAGTACTTC. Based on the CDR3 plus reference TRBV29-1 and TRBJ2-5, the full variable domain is SAVISQKPSRDICQRGTSLTIQCQVDSQVTMMFWYRQQPGQSLTLIATANQGSEATYESGFVIDKFPISRPNLTFSTLTVSNMSPEDSSIYLCSVQRGLAGMETQYFGPGTRLLVL.

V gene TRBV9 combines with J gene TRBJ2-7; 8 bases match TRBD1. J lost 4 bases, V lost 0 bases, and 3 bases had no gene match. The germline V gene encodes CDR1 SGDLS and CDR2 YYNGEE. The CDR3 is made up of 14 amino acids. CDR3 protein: CASSVARQGYEQYF. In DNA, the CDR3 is TGTGCCAGCAGCGTAGCTCGACAGGGGTACGAGCAGTACTTC.

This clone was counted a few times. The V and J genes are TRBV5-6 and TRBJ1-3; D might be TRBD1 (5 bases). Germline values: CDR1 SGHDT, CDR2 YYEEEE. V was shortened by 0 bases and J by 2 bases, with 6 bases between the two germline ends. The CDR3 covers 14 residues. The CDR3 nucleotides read TGTGCCAGCAGCTTGGTAGGGGCTGGAAACACCATATATTTT. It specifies CASSLVGAGNTIYF.

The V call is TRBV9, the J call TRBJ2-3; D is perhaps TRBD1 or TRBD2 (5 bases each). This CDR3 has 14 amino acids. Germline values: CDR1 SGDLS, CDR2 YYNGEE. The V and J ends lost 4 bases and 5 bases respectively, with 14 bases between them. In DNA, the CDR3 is TGTGCCAGCAGCTTGAGATGGGGGTTAGATACGCAGTATTTT. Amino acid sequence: CASSLRWGLDTQYF.

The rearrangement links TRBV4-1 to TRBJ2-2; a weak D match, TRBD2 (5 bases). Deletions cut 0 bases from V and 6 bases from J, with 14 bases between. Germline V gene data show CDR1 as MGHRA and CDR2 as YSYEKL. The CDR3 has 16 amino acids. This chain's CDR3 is CASSQDWLAAAGELFF. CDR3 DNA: TGCGCCAGCAGCCAAGATTGGCTAGCCGCGGCCGGGGAGCTGTTTTTT.

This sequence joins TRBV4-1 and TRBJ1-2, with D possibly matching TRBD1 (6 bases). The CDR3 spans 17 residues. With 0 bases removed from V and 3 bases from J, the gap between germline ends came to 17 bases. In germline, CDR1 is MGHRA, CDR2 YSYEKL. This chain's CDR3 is CASSQEGVGGAYYGYTF. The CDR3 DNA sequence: TGCGCCAGCAGCCAAGAAGGTGTCGGGGGGGCCTACTATGGCTACACCTTC.

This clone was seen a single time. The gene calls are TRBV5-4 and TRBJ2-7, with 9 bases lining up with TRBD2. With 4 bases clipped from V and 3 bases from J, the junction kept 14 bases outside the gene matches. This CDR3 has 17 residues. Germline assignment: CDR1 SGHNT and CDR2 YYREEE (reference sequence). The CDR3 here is CASSLRVAGVLFYEQYF. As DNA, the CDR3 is TGTGCCAGCAGCCTTCGAGTAGCGGGAGTTCTATTCTACGAGCAGTACTTC.

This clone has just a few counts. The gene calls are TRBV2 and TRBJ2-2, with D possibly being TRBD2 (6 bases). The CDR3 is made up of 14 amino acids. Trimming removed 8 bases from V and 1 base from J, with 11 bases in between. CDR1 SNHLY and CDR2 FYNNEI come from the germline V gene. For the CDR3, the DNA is TGTGCCAGCCAACCGGGGGAGAACACCGGGGAGCTGTTTTTT. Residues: CASQPGENTGELFF.

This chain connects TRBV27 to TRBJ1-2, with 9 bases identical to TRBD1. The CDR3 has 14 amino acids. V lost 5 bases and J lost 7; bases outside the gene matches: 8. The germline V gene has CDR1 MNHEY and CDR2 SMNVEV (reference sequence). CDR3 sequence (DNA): TGTGCCAGCAGTATACAACAGGGGGCGCTTGGCTACACCTTC. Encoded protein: CASSIQQGALGYTF.

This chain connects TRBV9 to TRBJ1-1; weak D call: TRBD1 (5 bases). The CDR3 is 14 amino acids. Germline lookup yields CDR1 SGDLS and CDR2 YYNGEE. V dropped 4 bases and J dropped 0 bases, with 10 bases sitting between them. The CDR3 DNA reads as TGTGCCAGCAGCCTGGGACGACTGAACACTGAAGCTTTCTTT. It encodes CASSLGRLNTEAFF.

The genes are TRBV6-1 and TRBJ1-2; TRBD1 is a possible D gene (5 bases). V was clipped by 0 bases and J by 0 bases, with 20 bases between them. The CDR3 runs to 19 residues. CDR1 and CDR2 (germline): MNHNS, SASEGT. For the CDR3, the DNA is TGTGCCAGCAGTGAAGCGCTTGGTGGTGGGACGGGAGCTAACTATGGCTACACCTTC. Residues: CASSEALGGGTGANYGYTF.

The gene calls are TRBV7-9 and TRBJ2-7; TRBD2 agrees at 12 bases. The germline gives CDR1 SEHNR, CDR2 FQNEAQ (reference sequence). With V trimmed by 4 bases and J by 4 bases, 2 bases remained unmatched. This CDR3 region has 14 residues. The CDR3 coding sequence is TGTGCCAGCAGCTCGACTAGCGGGAGTTACGAGCAGTACTTC. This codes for CASSSTSGSYEQYF. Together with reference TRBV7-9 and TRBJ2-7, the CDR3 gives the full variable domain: DTGVSQNPRHKITKRGQNVTFRCDPISEHNRLYWYRQTLGQGPEFLTYFQNEAQLEKSRLLSDRFSAERPKGSFSTLEIQRTEQGDSAMYLCASSSTSGSYEQYFGPGTRLTVT.

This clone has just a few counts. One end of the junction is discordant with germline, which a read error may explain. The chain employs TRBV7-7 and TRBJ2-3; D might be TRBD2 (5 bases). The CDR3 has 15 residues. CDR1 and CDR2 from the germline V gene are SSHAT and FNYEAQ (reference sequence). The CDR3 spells CASSLGGWEQDTQYF. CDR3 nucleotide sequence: TGTGCTAGCAGCTTAGGCGGGTGGGAGCAAGATACGCAGTATTTT.

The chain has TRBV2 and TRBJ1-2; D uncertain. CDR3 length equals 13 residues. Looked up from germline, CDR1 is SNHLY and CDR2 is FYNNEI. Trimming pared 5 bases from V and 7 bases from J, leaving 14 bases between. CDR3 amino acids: CASSYFNSLGYTF. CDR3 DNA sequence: TGTGCCAGCAGTTACTTCAACAGTCTTGGCTACACCTTC.

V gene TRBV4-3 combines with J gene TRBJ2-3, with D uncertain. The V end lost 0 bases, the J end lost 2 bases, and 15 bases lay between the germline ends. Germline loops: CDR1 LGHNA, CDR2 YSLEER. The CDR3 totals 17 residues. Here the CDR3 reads CASSQEPPTPITDTQYF. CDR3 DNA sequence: TGCGCCAGCAGCCAAGAGCCGCCGACACCGATCACAGATACGCAGTATTTT.